This T cell receptor (beta chain) derives from a study of cytomegalovirus exposure and HLA in healthy donors. Clones were read by immunoSEQ multiplex PCR, and TCRdb kept only the in-frame ones, dropping some. The data show around 190,000 clones, about 81% seen once. The specimen sequenced was PBMCs. The source is a woman in her twenties or thirties in good health and CMV-seronegative.

The CDR3 protein is CSGGYTGELFF. The DNA of the CDR3 is TGCAGCGGCGGATACACCGGGGAGCTGTTTTTT. The V and J genes are TRBV29-1 and TRBJ2-2; D ambiguous. The CDR3 contains 11 residues. Trimming cost V 7 bases and J 3 bases, with 6 bases left between them. Germline V gene lookup returns CDR1 SQVTM and CDR2 ANQGSEA.